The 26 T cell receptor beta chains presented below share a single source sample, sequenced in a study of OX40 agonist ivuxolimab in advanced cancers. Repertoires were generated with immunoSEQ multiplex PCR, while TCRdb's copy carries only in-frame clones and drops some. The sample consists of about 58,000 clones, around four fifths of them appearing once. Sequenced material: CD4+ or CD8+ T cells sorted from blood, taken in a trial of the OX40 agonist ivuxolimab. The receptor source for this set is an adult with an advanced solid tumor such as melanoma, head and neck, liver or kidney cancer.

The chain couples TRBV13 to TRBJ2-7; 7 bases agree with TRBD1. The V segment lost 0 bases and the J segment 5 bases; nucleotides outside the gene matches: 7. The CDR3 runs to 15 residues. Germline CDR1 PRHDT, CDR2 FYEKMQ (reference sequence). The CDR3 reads CASSLGPGGSDEQYF. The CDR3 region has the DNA TGTGCCAGCAGCTTAGGCCCAGGGGGTTCTGACGAGCAGTACTTC.

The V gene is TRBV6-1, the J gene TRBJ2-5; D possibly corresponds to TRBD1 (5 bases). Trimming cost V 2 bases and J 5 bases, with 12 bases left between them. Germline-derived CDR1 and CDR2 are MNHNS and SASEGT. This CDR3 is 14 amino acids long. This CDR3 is CASSERAGHETQYF. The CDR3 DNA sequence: TGTGCCAGCAGTGAAAGGGCAGGGCATGAGACCCAGTACTTC.

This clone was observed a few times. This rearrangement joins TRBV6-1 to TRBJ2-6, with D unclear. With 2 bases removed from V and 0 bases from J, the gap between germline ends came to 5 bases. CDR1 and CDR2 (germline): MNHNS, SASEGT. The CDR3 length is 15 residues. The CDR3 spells CASSELTSGANVLTF. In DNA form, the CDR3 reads TGTGCCAGCAGTGAACTAACCTCTGGGGCCAACGTCCTGACTTTC.

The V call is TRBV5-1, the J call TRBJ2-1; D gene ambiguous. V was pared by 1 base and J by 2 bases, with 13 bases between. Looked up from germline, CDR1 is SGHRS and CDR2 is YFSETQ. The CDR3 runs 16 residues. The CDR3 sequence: CASSLMGGLTYNEQFF. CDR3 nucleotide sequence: TGCGCCAGCAGCTTGATGGGCGGATTAACCTACAATGAGCAGTTCTTC. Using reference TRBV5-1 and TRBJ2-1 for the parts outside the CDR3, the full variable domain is KAGVTQTPRYLIKTRGQQVTLSCSPISGHRSVSWYQQTPGQGLQFLFEYFSETQRNKGNFPGRFSGRQFSNSRSEMNVSTLELGDSALYLCASSLMGGLTYNEQFFGPGTRLTVL.

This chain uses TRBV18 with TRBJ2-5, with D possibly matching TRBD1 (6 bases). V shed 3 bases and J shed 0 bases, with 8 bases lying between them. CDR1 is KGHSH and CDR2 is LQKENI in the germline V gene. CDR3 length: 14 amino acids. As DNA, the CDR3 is TGTGCCAGCTCACCTAGGACAGACCAAGAGACCCAGTACTTC. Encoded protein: CASSPRTDQETQYF. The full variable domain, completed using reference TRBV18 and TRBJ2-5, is NAGVMQNPRHLVRRRGQEARLRCSPMKGHSHVYWYRQLPEEGLKFMVYLQKENIIDESGMPKERFSAEFPKEGPSILRIQQVVRGDSAAYFCASSPRTDQETQYFGPGTRLLVL.

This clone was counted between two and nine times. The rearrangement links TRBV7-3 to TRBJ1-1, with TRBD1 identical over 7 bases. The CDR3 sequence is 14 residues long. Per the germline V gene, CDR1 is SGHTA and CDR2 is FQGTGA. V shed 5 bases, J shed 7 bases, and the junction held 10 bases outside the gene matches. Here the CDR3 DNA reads TGTGCCAGCAGCCTGGGACAGAGAAGTTATGAAGCTTTCTTT. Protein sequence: CASSLGQRSYEAFF.

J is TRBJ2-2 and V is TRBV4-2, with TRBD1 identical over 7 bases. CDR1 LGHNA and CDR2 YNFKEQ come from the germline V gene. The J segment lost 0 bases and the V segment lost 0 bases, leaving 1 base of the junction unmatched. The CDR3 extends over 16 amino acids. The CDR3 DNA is TGTGCCAGCAGCCAAGAGACAGGGACGAACACCGGGGAGCTGTTTTTT. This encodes CASSQETGTNTGELFF.

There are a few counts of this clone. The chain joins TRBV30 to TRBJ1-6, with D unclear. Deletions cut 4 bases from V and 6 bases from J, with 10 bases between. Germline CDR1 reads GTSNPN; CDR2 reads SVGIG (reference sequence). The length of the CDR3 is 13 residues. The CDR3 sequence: CAWTLQSNSPLHF. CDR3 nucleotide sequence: TGTGCCTGGACCTTACAGAGTAATTCACCCCTCCACTTT.

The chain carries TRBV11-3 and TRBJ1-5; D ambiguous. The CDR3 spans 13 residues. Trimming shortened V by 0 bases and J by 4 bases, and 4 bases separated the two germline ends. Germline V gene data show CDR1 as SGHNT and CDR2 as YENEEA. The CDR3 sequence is CASSLEWNQPQHF. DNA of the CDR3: TGTGCCAGCAGCTTAGAGTGGAATCAGCCCCAGCATTTT. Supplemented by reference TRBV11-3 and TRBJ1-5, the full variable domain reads EAGVVQSPRYKIIEKKQPVAFWCNPISGHNTLYWYLQNLGQGPELLIRYENEEAVDDSQLPKDRFSAERLKGVDSTLKIQPAELGDSAVYLCASSLEWNQPQHFGDGTRLSIL.

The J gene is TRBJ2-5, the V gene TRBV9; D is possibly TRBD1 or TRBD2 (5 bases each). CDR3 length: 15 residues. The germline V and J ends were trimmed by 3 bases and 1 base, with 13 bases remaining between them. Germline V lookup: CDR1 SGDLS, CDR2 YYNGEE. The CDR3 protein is CASSGPGRTQETQYF. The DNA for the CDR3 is TGTGCCAGCAGCGGCCCGGGGCGGACCCAAGAGACCCAGTACTTC. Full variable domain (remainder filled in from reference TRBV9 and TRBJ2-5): DSGVTQTPKHLITATGQRVTLRCSPRSGDLSVYWYQQSLDQGLQFLIQYYNGEERAKGNILERFSAQQFPDLHSELNLSSLELGDSALYFCASSGPGRTQETQYFGPGTRLLVL.

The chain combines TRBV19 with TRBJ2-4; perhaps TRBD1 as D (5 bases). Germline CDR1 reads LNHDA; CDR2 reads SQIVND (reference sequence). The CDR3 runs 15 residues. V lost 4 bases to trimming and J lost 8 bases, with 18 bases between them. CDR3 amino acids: CASSRRTTDPDIQYF. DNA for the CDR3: TGTGCCAGTAGTAGACGGACGACAGATCCCGACATTCAGTACTTC.

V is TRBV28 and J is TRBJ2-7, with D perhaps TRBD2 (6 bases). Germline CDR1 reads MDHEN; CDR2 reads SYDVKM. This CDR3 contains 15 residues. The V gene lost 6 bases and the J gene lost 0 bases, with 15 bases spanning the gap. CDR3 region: CASSSTGGLSYEQYF. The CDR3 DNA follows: TGTGCCAGCAGCTCAACTGGGGGACTCTCCTACGAGCAGTACTTC. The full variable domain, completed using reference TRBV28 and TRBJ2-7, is DVKVTQSSRYLVKRTGEKVFLECVQDMDHENMFWYRQDPGLGLRLIYFSYDVKMKEKGDIPEGYSVSREKKERFSLILESASTNQTSMYLCASSSTGGLSYEQYFGPGTRLTVT.

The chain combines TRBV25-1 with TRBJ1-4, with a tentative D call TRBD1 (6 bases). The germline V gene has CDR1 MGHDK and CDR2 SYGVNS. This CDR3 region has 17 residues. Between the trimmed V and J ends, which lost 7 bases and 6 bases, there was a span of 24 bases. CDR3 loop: CASKTDPLRGLHEKLFF. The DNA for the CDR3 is TGTGCCAGCAAGACTGACCCCCTCAGGGGCTTGCATGAAAAACTGTTTTTT. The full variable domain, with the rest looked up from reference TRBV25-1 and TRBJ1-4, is EADIYQTPRYLVIGTGKKITLECSQTMGHDKMYWYQQDPGMELHLIHYSYGVNSTEKGDLSSESTVSRIRTEHFPLTLESARPSHTSQYLCASKTDPLRGLHEKLFFGSGTQLSVL.

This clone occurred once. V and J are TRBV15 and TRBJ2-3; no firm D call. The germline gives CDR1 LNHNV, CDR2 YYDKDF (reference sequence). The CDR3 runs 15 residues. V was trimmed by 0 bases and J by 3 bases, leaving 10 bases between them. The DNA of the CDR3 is TGTGCCACCAGCAGAGATCGGGCCCGGACAGATACGCAGTATTTT. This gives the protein CATSRDRARTDTQYF. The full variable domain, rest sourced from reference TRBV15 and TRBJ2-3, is DAMVIQNPRYQVTQFGKPVTLSCSQTLNHNVMYWYQQKSSQAPKLLFHYYDKDFNNEADTPDNFQSRRPNTSFCFLDIRSPGLGDTAMYLCATSRDRARTDTQYFGPGTRLTVL.

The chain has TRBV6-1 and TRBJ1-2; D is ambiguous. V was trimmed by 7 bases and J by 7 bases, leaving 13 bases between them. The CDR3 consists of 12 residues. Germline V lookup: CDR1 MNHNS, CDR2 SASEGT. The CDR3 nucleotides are TGTGCCAGCACCGGGGATTGGGGTGGCTACACCTTC. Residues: CASTGDWGGYTF.

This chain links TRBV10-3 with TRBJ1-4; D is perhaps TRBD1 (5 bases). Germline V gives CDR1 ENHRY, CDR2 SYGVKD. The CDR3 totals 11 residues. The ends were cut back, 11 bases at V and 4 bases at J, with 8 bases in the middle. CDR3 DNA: TGTGCCGTCGGGGGTAATGAAAAACTGTTTTTT. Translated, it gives CAVGGNEKLFF.

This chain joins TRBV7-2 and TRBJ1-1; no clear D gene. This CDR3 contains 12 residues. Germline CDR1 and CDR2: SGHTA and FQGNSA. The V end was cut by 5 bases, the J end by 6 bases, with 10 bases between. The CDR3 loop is CASSPDASEAFF. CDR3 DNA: TGTGCCAGCAGCCCAGACGCGTCTGAAGCTTTCTTT. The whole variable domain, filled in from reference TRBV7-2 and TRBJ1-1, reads GAGVSQSPSNKVTEKGKDVELRCDPISGHTALYWYRQSLGQGLEFLIYFQGNSAPDKSGLPSDRFSAERTGGSVSTLTIQRTQQEDSAVYLCASSPDASEAFFGQGTRLTVV.

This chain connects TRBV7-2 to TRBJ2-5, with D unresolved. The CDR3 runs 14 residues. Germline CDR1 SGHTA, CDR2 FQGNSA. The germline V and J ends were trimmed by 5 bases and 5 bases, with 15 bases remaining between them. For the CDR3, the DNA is TGTGCCAGCAGCCTCAGAAGACACGGCGAGACCCAGTACTTC. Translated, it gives CASSLRRHGETQYF.

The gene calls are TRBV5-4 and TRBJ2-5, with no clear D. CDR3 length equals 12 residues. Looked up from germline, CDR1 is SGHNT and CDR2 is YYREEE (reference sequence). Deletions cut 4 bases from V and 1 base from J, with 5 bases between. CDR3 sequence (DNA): TGTGCCAGCAGCCTCTTCCAAGAGACCCAGTACTTC. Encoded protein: CASSLFQETQYF.

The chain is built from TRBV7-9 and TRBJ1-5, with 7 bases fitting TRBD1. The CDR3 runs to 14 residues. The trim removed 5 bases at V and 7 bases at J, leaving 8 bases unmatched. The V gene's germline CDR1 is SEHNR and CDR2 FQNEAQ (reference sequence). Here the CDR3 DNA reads TGTGCCAGCAGCCCCCAGGGGGATGGGCAGCCCCAGCATTTT. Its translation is CASSPQGDGQPQHF.

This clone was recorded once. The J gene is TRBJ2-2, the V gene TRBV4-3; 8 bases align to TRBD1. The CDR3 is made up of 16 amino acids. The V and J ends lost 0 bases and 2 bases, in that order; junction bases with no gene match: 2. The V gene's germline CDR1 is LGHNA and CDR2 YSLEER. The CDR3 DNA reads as TGCGCCAGCAGCCAAGACAGGGGGCGCAACACCGGGGAGCTGTTTTTT. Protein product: CASSQDRGRNTGELFF.

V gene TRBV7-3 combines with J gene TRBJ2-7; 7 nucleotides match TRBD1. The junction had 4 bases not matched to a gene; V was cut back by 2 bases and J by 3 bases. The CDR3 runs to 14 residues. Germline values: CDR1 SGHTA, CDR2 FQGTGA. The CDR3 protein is CASSLATGDYEQYF. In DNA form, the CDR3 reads TGTGCCAGCAGCTTAGCAACAGGGGACTACGAGCAGTACTTC. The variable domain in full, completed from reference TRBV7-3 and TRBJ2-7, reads GAGVSQTPSNKVTEKGKYVELRCDPISGHTALYWYRQSLGQGPEFLIYFQGTGAADDSGLPNDRFFAVRPEGSVSTLKIQRTERGDSAVYLCASSLATGDYEQYFGPGTRLTVT.

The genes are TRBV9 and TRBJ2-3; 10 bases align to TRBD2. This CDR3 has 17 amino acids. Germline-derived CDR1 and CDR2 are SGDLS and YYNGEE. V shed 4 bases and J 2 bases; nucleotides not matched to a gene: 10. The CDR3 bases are TGTGCCAGCAGCCTTACTAGTAGCGGGGGGATCACAGATACGCAGTATTTT. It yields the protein CASSLTSSGGITDTQYF.

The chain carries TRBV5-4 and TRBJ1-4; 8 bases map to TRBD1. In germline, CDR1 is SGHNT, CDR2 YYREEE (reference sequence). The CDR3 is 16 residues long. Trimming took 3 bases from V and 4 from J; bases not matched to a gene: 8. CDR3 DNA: TGTGCCAGCAGCTACGGACAGGGAATCCGTAATGAAAAACTGTTTTTT. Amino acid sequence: CASSYGQGIRNEKLFF.

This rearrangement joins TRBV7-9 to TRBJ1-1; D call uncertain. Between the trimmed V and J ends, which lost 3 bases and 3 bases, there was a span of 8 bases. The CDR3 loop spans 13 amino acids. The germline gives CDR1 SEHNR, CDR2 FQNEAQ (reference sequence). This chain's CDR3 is CASSFTPYTEAFF. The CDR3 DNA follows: TGTGCCAGCAGCTTTACGCCGTACACTGAAGCTTTCTTT.

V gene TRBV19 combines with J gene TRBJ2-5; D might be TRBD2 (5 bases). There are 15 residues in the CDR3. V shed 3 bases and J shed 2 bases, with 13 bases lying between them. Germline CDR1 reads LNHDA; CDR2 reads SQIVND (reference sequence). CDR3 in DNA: TGTGCCAGTAGTATGTACCGGGGAAGGCAAGAGACCCAGTACTTC. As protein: CASSMYRGRQETQYF.